The rows below give T cell receptor beta chains drawn from one sample of a study of beta chain features in type 1 diabetes. Measured with immunoSEQ multiplex PCR; TCRdb has only the in-frame clones, and not every one. The sample lists about 340,000 clones; around 9.3% were seen once. The material sequenced was central memory CD4+ T cells from blood. The receptors were sampled from a man younger than 40 with type 1 diabetes. The CDR3 runs from the conserved cysteine through the conserved F or W. D genes are given only for firm matches. Rows may omit the clone size; those that give it use once, few, many or a size class.

.	few	TRBV28	TRBJ1-1	CASSSGTVNTEAFF	TGTGCCAGCAGTAGCGGGACGGTGAACACTGAAGCTTTCTTT
TRBD2	.	TRBV11-2	TRBJ2-3	CASSIGLAGGLLDTQYF	TGTGCCAGCAGCATTGGACTAGCGGGGGGGCTTTTAGATACGCAGTATTTT
.	few	TRBV7-2	TRBJ1-4	CASSFQQGGLNEKLFF	TGTGCCAGCAGCTTTCAGCAGGGAGGCCTTAATGAAAAACTGTTTTTT
.	.	TRBV6-1	TRBJ1-5	CASSESWTENQPQHF	TGTGCCAGCAGTGAATCCTGGACAGAAAATCAGCCCCAGCATTTT
.	few	TRBV5-6	TRBJ1-2	CASSFSDSYGYTF	TGTGCCAGCAGCTTCTCGGACAGCTATGGCTACACCTTC
.	few	TRBV9	TRBJ1-6	CASSVSPLSGNSPLHF	TGTGCCAGCAGCGTAAGCCCCCTCTCGGGGAATTCACCCCTCCACTTT
.	few	TRBV11-2	TRBJ1-4	CASSLIYGREAEKLFF	TGTGCCAGCAGCTTAATCTATGGCAGGGAGGCTGAAAAACTGTTTTTT
TRBD2	.	TRBV25-1	TRBJ2-1	CASGGGVNEQFF	TGTGCCAGCGGCGGGGGGGTCAATGAGCAGTTCTTC
.	.	TRBV7-2	TRBJ2-1	CASSSTPEYNEQFF	TGTGCCAGCAGCTCAACCCCGGAATACAATGAGCAGTTCTTC
.	few	TRBV7-9	TRBJ1-5	CASSTPQGSGGGAQHF	TGTGCCAGCAGTACACCCCAGGGGTCGGGCGGTGGAGCCCAGCATTTT
.	few	TRBV9	TRBJ1-1	CASSVAQGSAEAFF	TGTGCCAGCAGCGTAGCCCAGGGGTCCGCTGAAGCTTTCTTT
.	few	TRBV5-6	TRBJ2-7	CASSLDRVEYEQYF	TGTGCCAGCAGCTTGGACAGGGTCGAATACGAGCAGTACTTC
.	.	TRBV6-5	TRBJ1-2	CASSYTASTRGGYTF	TGTGCCAGCAGTTACACCGCCTCGACTCGGGGTGGCTACACCTTC
TRBD1	few	TRBV5-1	TRBJ2-1	CASSLALDRGQRQFF	TGCGCCAGCAGCTTGGCTCTCGATAGGGGGCAACGGCAGTTCTTC
.	.	TRBV6-6	TRBJ1-1	CASSFDTELNTEAFF	TGTGCCAGCAGTTTCGACACAGAGCTCAACACTGAAGCTTTCTTT
TRBD1	.	TRBV9	TRBJ2-3	CASSFRQGKVADTQYF	TGTGCCAGCAGCTTCCGACAGGGGAAGGTGGCAGATACGCAGTATTTT
.	.	TRBV5-5	TRBJ2-1	CASSHTDPSDEQFF	TGTGCCAGCAGCCATACTGACCCCTCGGATGAGCAGTTCTTC
TRBD2	few	TRBV18	TRBJ2-3	CASSSSTSADTQYF	TGTGCCAGCTCATCCTCGACTAGCGCAGATACGCAGTATTTT
.	.	TRBV10-2	TRBJ2-2	CASSERPSTGELFF	TGCGCCAGCAGTGAGAGGCCTAGCACCGGGGAGCTGTTTTTT
.	few	TRBV11-2	TRBJ2-3	CASSTGVLAYTDTQYF	TGTGCCAGCAGCACGGGAGTGCTGGCCTACACAGATACGCAGTATTTT
TRBD2	few	TRBV5-1	TRBJ2-3	CASTALAGDSTDTQYF	TGCGCCAGCACGGCGTTAGCGGGGGACTCCACAGATACGCAGTATTTT
TRBD2	.	TRBV9	TRBJ2-1	CASSSGTSERRNEQFF	TGTGCCAGCAGCTCGGGGACTAGCGAGAGGAGAAATGAGCAGTTCTTC
.	many	TRBV5-8	TRBJ2-3	CASSAAQYTQYF	TGTGCCAGCAGCGCAGCACAGTATACGCAGTATTTT
TRBD1	.	TRBV6-5	TRBJ2-7	CASRSGTASYEQYF	TGTGCCAGCAGGTCAGGGACAGCTTCCTACGAGCAGTACTTC
TRBD2	few	TRBV4-2	TRBJ2-7	CASSQEAPSGYNALTYEQYF	TGTGCCAGCAGCCAAGAAGCGCCTAGCGGGTACAATGCACTGACCTACGAGCAGTACTTC
TRBD1	.	TRBV7-9	TRBJ1-6	CATRDRDNSPLHF	TGTGCCACTAGGGACAGGGATAATTCACCCCTCCACTTT
TRBD1	few	TRBV28	TRBJ2-3	CASRTGQGADTQYF	TGTGCCAGCAGGACGGGACAGGGGGCAGATACGCAGTATTTT
TRBD1	few	TRBV5-1	TRBJ2-5	CASSALQGASGETQYF	TGCGCCAGCAGCGCGCTACAGGGGGCCTCCGGAGAGACCCAGTACTTC
.	.	TRBV7-9	TRBJ1-2	CASVPSTGAPGILGYTF	TGTGCCAGCGTACCCTCCACGGGGGCCCCGGGGATACTTGGCTACACCTTC
.	.	TRBV27	TRBJ2-3	CASSRLPTGTSTDTQYF	TGTGCCAGCAGCCGACTCCCGACAGGGACTAGCACAGATACGCAGTATTTT
TRBD2	few	TRBV4-1	TRBJ2-3	CASSHPGLAVGDTQYF	TGCGCCAGCAGCCATCCAGGACTAGCGGTTGGGGATACGCAGTATTTT
.	few	TRBV30	TRBJ2-5	CAWSVGETQYF	TGTGCCTGGAGTGTCGGAGAGACCCAGTACTTC
.	.	TRBV7-9	TRBJ2-7	CASSSGQTNSYEQYF	TGTGCCAGCAGCTCAGGGCAGACCAACTCCTACGAGCAGTACTTC
TRBD1	.	TRBV7-2	TRBJ1-4	CASSHGQGYGGATNEKLFF	TGTGCCAGCAGCCACGGACAGGGGTATGGTGGGGCAACTAATGAAAAACTGTTTTTT
.	many	TRBV7-9	TRBJ2-1	CASSLASGRSSYNEQFF	TGTGCCAGCAGCTTAGCGAGCGGCCGGAGCTCCTACAATGAGCAGTTCTTC
.	.	TRBV11-2	TRBJ1-2	CASSSTLTFNYGYTF	TGTGCCAGCAGCTCGACACTTACCTTTAACTATGGCTACACCTTC
TRBD2	.	TRBV18	TRBJ2-5	CASSSGLDGMVETQYF	TGTGCCAGCTCATCGGGACTAGACGGAATGGTAGAGACCCAGTACTTC
.	.	TRBV29-1	TRBJ2-3	CSGHQDTQYF	TGCAGCGGGCACCAGGATACGCAGTATTTT
TRBD1	many	TRBV7-2	TRBJ2-2	CASSLAGGSGGELFF	TGTGCCAGCAGCTTGGCAGGGGGCTCGGGCGGGGAGCTGTTTTTT
.	few	TRBV11-2	TRBJ2-5	CASSFIRKETQYF	TGTGCCAGCAGCTTTATACGGAAAGAGACCCAGTACTTC
TRBD1	few	TRBV10-1	TRBJ1-5	CASSRPGQGTEPQHF	TGCGCCAGCAGTAGACCGGGACAGGGGACAGAGCCCCAGCATTTT
TRBD1	few	TRBV7-9	TRBJ1-1	CASSFQTGVNTEAFF	TGTGCCAGCAGCTTTCAGACAGGGGTGAACACTGAAGCTTTCTTT
.	few	TRBV19	TRBJ2-7	CASSSRGGNSYEQYF	TGTGCCAGTAGTTCTCGAGGGGGGAACTCCTATGAGCAGTACTTC
TRBD1	few	TRBV6-6	TRBJ1-2	CASSLDRGNGYTF	TGTGCCAGCAGTCTGGACAGGGGAAATGGCTACACCTTC
.	.	TRBV4-2	TRBJ1-5	CASSQEGQPNQPQHF	TGTGCCAGCAGCCAAGAAGGACAGCCCAATCAGCCCCAGCATTTT
.	.	TRBV28	TRBJ1-2	CASSQMGRQGTDGYTF	TGTGCCAGCAGTCAGATGGGTCGGCAGGGGACGGATGGCTACACCTTC
TRBD1	.	TRBV2	TRBJ2-1	CAIKDRGNEQFF	TGTGCCATCAAGGACAGGGGCAATGAGCAGTTCTTC
TRBD2	few	TRBV27	TRBJ2-1	CASSLEAPGLAGGRGEQFF	TGTGCCAGCAGTTTAGAGGCTCCGGGACTAGCGGGGGGACGCGGTGAGCAGTTCTTC
.	.	TRBV29-1	TRBJ1-2	CSVGAGEGYGYTF	TGCAGCGTTGGTGCTGGGGAAGGCTATGGCTACACCTTC
.	few	TRBV6-6	TRBJ1-5	CASSYRDSNQPQHF	TGTGCCAGCAGTTACCGGGATAGCAATCAGCCCCAGCATTTT
.	many	TRBV7-8	TRBJ1-5	CASSLRDVSNQPQHF	TGTGCCAGCAGCTTAAGGGACGTTAGCAATCAGCCCCAGCATTTT